The 16 T cell receptor beta chains given below trace back to one sample, sequenced in a study of blood T cell repertoires in COVID-19. Here immunoSEQ multiplex PCR was the method, and the copy in TCRdb shows in-frame clones only, minus some. The sample includes 200,000 to 250,000 clones, about 88% of them seen just once. Specimen: peripheral blood. The origin of the receptors is an older woman with acute or convalescent COVID-19.

J is TRBJ2-3 and V is TRBV10-1; 7 bases match TRBD2. This CDR3 spans 16 amino acids. J lost 4 bases, V lost 3 bases, and 10 bases had no gene match. In germline, CDR1 is WNHNN, CDR2 SYGVQD (reference sequence). The CDR3 bases are TGCGCCAGCAGTGACCCGACGGGGGGACTTGCAGATACGCAGTATTTT. This translates into CASSDPTGGLADTQYF.

The chain couples TRBV7-8 to TRBJ2-5; D uncertain. Germline V gene data show CDR1 as SGHVS and CDR2 as FQNEAQ. Trimming shortened V by 2 bases and J by 1 base, and 20 bases separated the two germline ends. This CDR3 region has 18 residues. The CDR3 reads CASSLSWLVRVSQETQYF. CDR3 nucleotides: TGTGCCAGCAGCTTATCCTGGTTAGTCCGCGTGAGCCAAGAGACCCAGTACTTC.

This clone was observed once. The rearrangement uses TRBV19 and TRBJ1-5; TRBD1 might be the D (5 bases). CDR1 is LNHDA, CDR2 SQIVND, per germline (reference sequence). V was pared by 0 bases and J by 5 bases, with 14 bases between. The CDR3 is 16 residues long. The CDR3 region is CASSIDSGTAYQPQHF. DNA for the CDR3: TGTGCCAGTAGTATAGATTCTGGGACTGCATATCAGCCCCAGCATTTT. Filled out from reference TRBV19 and TRBJ1-5, the complete variable domain reads DGGITQSPKYLFRKEGQNVTLSCEQNLNHDAMYWYRQDPGQGLRLIYYSQIVNDFQKGDIAEGYSVSREKKESFPLTVTSAQKNPTAFYLCASSIDSGTAYQPQHFGDGTRLSIL.

The chain couples TRBV7-2 to TRBJ2-3, with D perhaps matching TRBD2 (5 bases). The germline V gene has CDR1 SGHTA and CDR2 FQGNSA. V was cut by 7 bases and J by 2 bases, with 19 bases left in between. CDR3 length equals 16 residues. In DNA form, the CDR3 reads TGTGCCAGCATCCTAAGTGGGGAGTGGATCACAGATACGCAGTATTTT. It yields the protein CASILSGEWITDTQYF.

The J gene is TRBJ1-2, the V gene TRBV7-2, with 8 bases matching TRBD1. Trimming at V came to 5 bases and at J to 0 bases, leaving 8 bases not matched to a gene. CDR1 is SGHTA and CDR2 is FQGNSA in the germline V gene. CDR3 length equals 16 residues. This chain's CDR3 is CASSPGTGLANYGYTF. CDR3 in DNA: TGTGCCAGCAGCCCAGGGACAGGTTTAGCTAACTATGGCTACACCTTC.

The chain couples TRBV6-5 to TRBJ2-2, with 8 bases lining up with TRBD1. With 6 bases clipped from V and 5 bases from J, the junction kept 8 bases outside the gene matches. Looked up from germline, CDR1 is MNHEY and CDR2 is SVGAGI. The CDR3 has 15 amino acids. The CDR3 reads CASRYQTGETGELFF. The CDR3 DNA is TGTGCCAGCAGGTATCAGACAGGGGAAACCGGGGAGCTGTTTTTT.

CDR3 sequence: CASSLGASGSGTDTQYF. In DNA, the CDR3 is TGTGCCAGCAGCTTAGGGGCGAGCGGGAGTGGCACAGATACGCAGTATTTT. The chain employs TRBV7-8 and TRBJ2-3; 8 nucleotides line up with TRBD2. V lost 1 base, J lost 1 base, and 7 bases stayed unmatched. The germline V gene encodes CDR1 SGHVS and CDR2 FQNEAQ. This CDR3 region has 17 residues.

The chain recombines TRBV5-6 with TRBJ1-2; D possibly corresponds to TRBD1 (6 bases). In germline, CDR1 is SGHDT, CDR2 YYEEEE. The CDR3 runs 16 residues. V was pared by 2 bases and J by 3 bases, with 17 bases between. The chain's CDR3 is CASSFVTAGTYYGYTF. The CDR3 nucleotides are TGTGCCAGCAGCTTTGTGACTGCCGGGACATACTATGGCTACACCTTC.

The genes are TRBV28 and TRBJ1-4; 7 bases match TRBD1. The CDR3 totals 16 residues. CDR1 and CDR2 from the germline V gene are MDHEN and SYDVKM. The V segment lost 2 bases and the J segment 0 bases; nucleotides outside the gene matches: 3. CDR3 coding DNA: TGTGCCAGCAGTTTACAGGGGGTTGCAACTAATGAAAAACTGTTTTTT. This encodes CASSLQGVATNEKLFF.

The chain links TRBV19 to TRBJ1-2, with 12 bases aligning to TRBD1. V lost 4 bases, J lost 6 bases, and 12 bases stayed unmatched. The CDR3 is 17 amino acids. Germline loops: CDR1 LNHDA, CDR2 SQIVND (reference sequence). The CDR3 nucleotides are TGTGCCAGTAGTAGAAGGGGACAGGGGGCGTCTTCCGATGGCTACACCTTC. It codes for CASSRRGQGASSDGYTF.

This chain joins TRBV12-5 and TRBJ2-5; 7 bases fit TRBD1. Trimming removed 4 bases from V and 1 base from J; junction bases left unmatched: 3. Per germline, CDR1 LGHNT and CDR2 FRNRAP. This CDR3 comprises 14 residues. The CDR3 is CASGSGTVQETQYF. The CDR3 DNA reads as TGTGCTAGTGGTTCCGGGACAGTCCAAGAGACCCAGTACTTC. Filled out from reference TRBV12-5 and TRBJ2-5, the complete variable domain reads DARVTQTPRHKVTEMGQEVTMRCQPILGHNTVFWYRQTMMQGLELLAYFRNRAPLDDSGMPKDRFSAEMPDATLATLKIQPSEPRDSAVYFCASGSGTVQETQYFGPGTRLLVL.

This clone has just a few counts. The chain is built from TRBV9 and TRBJ2-2; 9 nucleotides align to TRBD2. Losses at the gene ends were 4 bases for V and 4 bases for J; bases not matched to a gene: 11. Germline lookup yields CDR1 SGDLS and CDR2 YYNGEE. This CDR3 region has 17 residues. The CDR3: CASSLGGLARGTGELFF. The CDR3 DNA sequence: TGTGCCAGCAGCCTCGGGGGACTAGCACGGGGCACCGGGGAGCTGTTTTTT. The complete variable domain, with remaining parts taken from reference TRBV9 and TRBJ2-2, reads DSGVTQTPKHLITATGQRVTLRCSPRSGDLSVYWYQQSLDQGLQFLIQYYNGEERAKGNILERFSAQQFPDLHSELNLSSLELGDSALYFCASSLGGLARGTGELFFGEGSRLTVL.

The V and J genes are TRBV15 and TRBJ2-1; no clear D. This CDR3 has 15 residues. The germline gives CDR1 LNHNV, CDR2 YYDKDF (reference sequence). The V end was cut by 1 base, the J end by 5 bases, with 12 bases between. CDR3 loop: CATSRARPYDNEQFF. In nucleotides, the CDR3 is TGTGCCACCAGCAGAGCCAGGCCTTACGACAATGAGCAGTTCTTC.

The J gene is TRBJ2-3, the V gene TRBV9; 9 bases are a match to TRBD2. Unmatched junction bases numbered 8, after V lost 3 bases and J lost 3 bases. The CDR3 is 16 amino acids. Per the germline V gene, CDR1 is SGDLS and CDR2 is YYNGEE. The CDR3 nucleotides read TGTGCCAGCAGCGATCTGCGGGGGGGCCGAACAGATACGCAGTATTTT. Protein sequence: CASSDLRGGRTDTQYF.

Details on this clone: A junction end diverges from the germline sequence, so it may reflect a read error. The rearrangement links TRBV4-1 to TRBJ2-3; 7 positions agree with TRBD1. The CDR3 has 16 residues. Germline V gene data show CDR1 as MGHRA and CDR2 as YSYEKL. CDR3 DNA: TGCGCCAGCAGCGGGAGCTGGACCTGGGGGACAGATACGCGGTATTTT. Translated, it gives CASSGSWTWGTDTRYF.

This chain connects TRBV7-2 to TRBJ2-7; 8 bases agree with TRBD2. From germline, CDR1 is SGHTA and CDR2 FQGNSA. J was trimmed by 4 bases and V by 5 bases; bases with no gene match: 10. This CDR3 comprises 15 residues. CDR3 DNA: TGTGCCAGCAGCCCGGACGGGACTAGTTTTTACGAGCAGTACTTC. It translates to CASSPDGTSFYEQYF.